The entry below gives a single T cell receptor (beta chain) sequence along with its context. The antigen is not known. This record belongs to a study of OX40 agonist ivuxolimab in advanced cancers. General study points: Part of the nonresponder group also had normalized T-cell clonal expansion that was low.

This CDR3 is 14 amino acids long. In germline, CDR1 is SGHNT, CDR2 YYREEE (reference sequence). Trimming pared 4 bases from V and 5 bases from J, leaving 15 bases between. TCRdb keeps only in-frame clones here, not all; method: immunoSEQ multiplex PCR. The data contain approximately 79,000 clones, about 85% of them singletons. The receptor was isolated from an adult with an advanced solid tumor such as melanoma, head and neck, liver or kidney cancer. The source material was CD4+ or CD8+ T cells sorted from blood, sampled in a trial of the OX40 agonist ivuxolimab. The chain couples TRBV5-4 to TRBJ2-5; D is perhaps TRBD1 or TRBD2 (5 bases each). As DNA, the CDR3 is TGTGCCAGCAGCATCCCCGGGACGGTGGAGACCCAGTACTTC. Its translation: CASSIPGTVETQYF.